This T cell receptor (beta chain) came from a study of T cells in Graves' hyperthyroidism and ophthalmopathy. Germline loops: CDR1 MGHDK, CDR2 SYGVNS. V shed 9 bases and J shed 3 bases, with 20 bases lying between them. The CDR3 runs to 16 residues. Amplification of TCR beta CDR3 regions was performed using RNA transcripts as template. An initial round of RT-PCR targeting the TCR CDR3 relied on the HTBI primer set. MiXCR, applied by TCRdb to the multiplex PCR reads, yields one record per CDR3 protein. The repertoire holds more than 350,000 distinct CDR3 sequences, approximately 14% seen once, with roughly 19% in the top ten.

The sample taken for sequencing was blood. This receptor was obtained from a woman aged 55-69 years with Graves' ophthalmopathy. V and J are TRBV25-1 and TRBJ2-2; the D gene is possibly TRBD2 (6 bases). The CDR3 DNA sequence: TGTGCCAGTCCCTCATTGGCGGGAATGGACACCGGGGAGCTGTTTTTT. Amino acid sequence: CASPSLAGMDTGELFF.